This entry lists 12 T cell receptor beta chains sequenced from one sample in a study of shared clonotypes between healthy human individuals. The table came from immunoSEQ multiplex PCR; TCRdb's copy has only in-frame clones and leaves some out. Of about 2 million clones detected, 85% to 95% appear once; the ten largest clones hold 0.13%. The sequencing input was naive CD4+ T cells sorted from blood. Subset reported: CD45RA+ positively selected. These receptor sequences come from a man aged 18 to 29 in good health.

The chain links TRBV28 to TRBJ2-7; TRBD2 matches at 9 bases. Germline assignment: CDR1 MDHEN and CDR2 SYDVKM. The V gene end was trimmed by 5 bases and the J gene end by 5 bases; junction bases not matched to a gene: 13. This CDR3 contains 16 residues. CDR3 protein: CASSPPRAGGPHEQYF. CDR3 sequence (DNA): TGTGCCAGCAGTCCCCCTCGGGCGGGGGGGCCCCACGAGCAGTACTTC.

The gene calls are TRBV6-6 and TRBJ1-4; D might be TRBD1 (5 bases). In germline, CDR1 is MNHNY, CDR2 SVGAGI (reference sequence). Trimming cost V 7 bases and J 7 bases, with 16 bases left between them. This CDR3 is built from 14 residues. CDR3 residues: CASTLTDLTEKLFF. The DNA for the CDR3 is TGTGCCAGCACTTTGACAGACCTTACTGAAAAACTGTTTTTT.

A remark on this clone: Other DNA variants within this sample encode the same CDR3. The chain has TRBV29-1 and TRBJ1-1; 7 bases fit TRBD1. Trimming took 7 bases from V and 0 from J; bases not matched to a gene: 5. Germline values: CDR1 SQVTM, CDR2 ANQGSEA. This CDR3 spans 13 amino acids. The CDR3 region is CSGRQGLNTEAFF. The CDR3 DNA sequence: TGCAGCGGGAGACAGGGATTGAACACTGAAGCTTTCTTT.

V gene TRBV18 combines with J gene TRBJ2-7, with 9 bases identical to TRBD2. This CDR3 has 16 residues. Trimming cost V 2 bases and J 0 bases; bases outside gene matches: 5. Germline V lookup: CDR1 KGHSH, CDR2 LQKENI. For the CDR3, the DNA is TGTGCCAGCTCACCAGTCGCTAGCGGGAACTCCTACGAGCAGTACTTC. Its protein is CASSPVASGNSYEQYF.

The CDR3 nucleotides read TGTGCCAGTAGTATCGGTCAGGGGTCCCTCGGTTCGAGCTCCTACGAGCAGTACTTC. Protein: CASSIGQGSLGSSSYEQYF. This chain links TRBV19 with TRBJ2-7; TRBD1 might be the D (6 bases). Trimming cost V 3 bases and J 0 bases, with 24 bases left between them. The length of the CDR3 is 19 residues. Germline V gene sequence: CDR1 LNHDA, CDR2 SQIVND (reference sequence).

The chain employs TRBV5-1 and TRBJ1-3, with 12 bases that match TRBD1. This CDR3 is built from 17 residues. Germline CDR1 and CDR2: SGHRS and YFSETQ. The ends lost 4 bases at V and 0 bases at J; junction bases unmatched: 5. The DNA for the CDR3 is TGCGCCAGCAGCGAGGGGACAGGGGGCTTCTCTGGAAACACCATATATTTT. It is translated as CASSEGTGGFSGNTIYF.

The V call is TRBV9, the J call TRBJ2-7; 9 positions match TRBD2. The CDR3 is made up of 16 amino acids. J gave up 3 bases and V 0 bases, and 7 bases lay outside the gene matches. Germline V lookup: CDR1 SGDLS, CDR2 YYNGEE. CDR3 sequence reads: CASSVGDSGRIYEQYF. The CDR3 DNA is TGTGCCAGCAGCGTAGGGGATAGCGGGAGAATCTACGAGCAGTACTTC.

The rearrangement links TRBV7-9 to TRBJ2-5, with 9 bases matching TRBD1. J was trimmed by 4 bases and V by 2 bases; bases with no gene match: 5. In germline, CDR1 is SEHNR, CDR2 FQNEAQ (reference sequence). This CDR3 has 15 amino acids. This chain's CDR3 is CASSLQGTGTETQYF. The CDR3 DNA reads TGTGCCAGCAGCTTACAGGGGACAGGGACAGAGACCCAGTACTTC. Drawing the rest from reference TRBV7-9 and TRBJ2-5, the complete variable domain is DTGVSQNPRHKITKRGQNVTFRCDPISEHNRLYWYRQTLGQGPEFLTYFQNEAQLEKSRLLSDRFSAERPKGSFSTLEIQRTEQGDSAMYLCASSLQGTGTETQYFGPGTRLLVL.

The gene calls are TRBV18 and TRBJ1-1, with unresolved D. The CDR3 is 15 amino acids. V lost 3 bases, J lost 5 bases, and 16 bases lay in between. CDR1 and CDR2 from the germline V gene are KGHSH and LQKENI. This CDR3 is CASSPEWVGLTEAFF. CDR3 sequence (DNA): TGTGCCAGCTCACCCGAATGGGTCGGATTGACTGAAGCTTTCTTT.

The chain recombines TRBV5-1 with TRBJ1-6; 7 bases map to TRBD1. J lost 8 bases, V lost 1 base, and 6 bases had no gene match. This CDR3 is 15 amino acids long. CDR1 and CDR2 (germline): SGHRS, YFSETQ. The CDR3: CASSLLTGNDSPLHF. In DNA form, the CDR3 reads TGCGCCAGCAGCTTGTTGACAGGGAATGATTCACCCCTCCACTTT. Full variable domain (outside the CDR3, taken from reference TRBV5-1 and TRBJ1-6): KAGVTQTPRYLIKTRGQQVTLSCSPISGHRSVSWYQQTPGQGLQFLFEYFSETQRNKGNFPGRFSGRQFSNSRSEMNVSTLELGDSALYLCASSLLTGNDSPLHFGNGTRLTVT.

Note on this clone: A read error is possible here, since a much larger clone lies one base away. The chain employs TRBV13 and TRBJ1-1; D not resolved. Trimming removed 2 bases from V and 1 base from J, with 5 bases in between. Germline V gives CDR1 PRHDT, CDR2 FYEKMQ (reference sequence). The CDR3 loop spans 13 amino acids. The CDR3 protein is CASSLRQNTEAFF. The CDR3 DNA reads as TGTGCCAGCAGCTTACGCCAGAACACTGAAGCTTTCTTT.

A remark on this clone: The sample holds other DNA sequences that translate to the same CDR3. The rearrangement joins TRBV28 to TRBJ2-7; possibly TRBD1 or TRBD2 for D (5 bases each). The germline V gene has CDR1 MDHEN and CDR2 SYDVKM. The length of the CDR3 is 11 residues. Trimming stripped 11 bases from V and 1 base from J, with 9 bases between. The CDR3 sequence: CASGPSYEQYF. For the CDR3, the DNA is TGTGCCTCGGGACCGTCCTACGAGCAGTACTTC.